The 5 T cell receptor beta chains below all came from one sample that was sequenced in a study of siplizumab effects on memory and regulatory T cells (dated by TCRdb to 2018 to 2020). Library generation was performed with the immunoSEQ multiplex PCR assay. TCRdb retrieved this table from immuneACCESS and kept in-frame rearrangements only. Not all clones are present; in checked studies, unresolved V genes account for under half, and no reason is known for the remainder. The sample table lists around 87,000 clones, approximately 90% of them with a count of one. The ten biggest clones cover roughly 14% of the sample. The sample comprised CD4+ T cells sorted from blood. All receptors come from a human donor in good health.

The CDR3 protein is CASSGQGRDTEAFF. The CDR3 nucleotides read TGTGCCAGCAGTGGACAGGGGAGGGACACTGAAGCTTTCTTT. This rearrangement joins TRBV2 to TRBJ1-1; 8 bases map to TRBD1. Looked up from germline, CDR1 is SNHLY and CDR2 is FYNNEI. V dropped 4 bases and J dropped 3; count of bases not matched to a gene: 4. The CDR3 is made up of 14 amino acids.

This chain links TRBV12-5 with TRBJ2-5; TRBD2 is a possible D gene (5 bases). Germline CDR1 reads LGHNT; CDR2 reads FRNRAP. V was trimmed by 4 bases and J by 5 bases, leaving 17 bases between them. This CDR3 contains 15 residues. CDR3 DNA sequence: TGTGCTAGTGGTTCTGGGGATGAGCCGGGGGAGACCCAGTACTTC. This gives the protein CASGSGDEPGETQYF. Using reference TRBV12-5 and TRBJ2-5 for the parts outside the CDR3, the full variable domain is DARVTQTPRHKVTEMGQEVTMRCQPILGHNTVFWYRQTMMQGLELLAYFRNRAPLDDSGMPKDRFSAEMPDATLATLKIQPSEPRDSAVYFCASGSGDEPGETQYFGPGTRLLVL.

In nucleotides, the CDR3 is TGCAGCGTTGAAAAAGACTATGGCTACACCTTC. Encoded protein: CSVEKDYGYTF. This sequence joins TRBV29-1 and TRBJ1-2; no definite D call. This CDR3 is built from 11 residues. Germline assignment: CDR1 SQVTM and CDR2 ANQGSEA. Trimming took off 2 bases at V and 3 bases at J, with 4 bases between the two ends. The whole variable domain, filled in from reference TRBV29-1 and TRBJ1-2, reads SAVISQKPSRDICQRGTSLTIQCQVDSQVTMMFWYRQQPGQSLTLIATANQGSEATYESGFVIDKFPISRPNLTFSTLTVSNMSPEDSSIYLCSVEKDYGYTFGSGTRLTVV.

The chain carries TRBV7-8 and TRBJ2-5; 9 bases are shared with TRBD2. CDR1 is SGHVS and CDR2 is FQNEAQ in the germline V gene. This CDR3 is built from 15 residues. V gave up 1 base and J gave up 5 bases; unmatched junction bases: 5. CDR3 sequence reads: CASSLVLAGFETQYF. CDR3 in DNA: TGTGCCAGCAGCTTAGTTCTAGCGGGATTTGAGACCCAGTACTTC.

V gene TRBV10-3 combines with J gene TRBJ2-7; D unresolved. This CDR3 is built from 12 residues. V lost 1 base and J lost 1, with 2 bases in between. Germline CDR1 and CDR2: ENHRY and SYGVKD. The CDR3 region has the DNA TGTGCCATCAGTGAGTTTTCCTACGAGCAGTACTTC. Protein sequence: CAISEFSYEQYF.